The clone carrying this T cell receptor (beta chain) was seen ten or more times. With TRAV- and TRBV-specific primers, first-strand cDNA was made, covering the alpha and beta chains. The authors amplified TCRs for 20 PCR cycles with a constant-region primer and a V-primer adapter. TCRdb re-called the reads through MiXCR, storing one row per CDR3 protein. In the table there are under 90,000 distinct CDR3 sequences, 18% of which are singletons. The sample comes from a study of low-dose radiotherapy and immunotherapy resistance in tumors. In the study overall: Oral administration of aspirin 300 mg daily occurred for four cycles, commencing at cycle 1 day 1.

V lost 4 bases, J lost 2 bases, and 13 bases lay in between. This CDR3 is built from 14 residues. Germline V gene data show CDR1 as SGHRS and CDR2 as YFSETQ. Time point of the sample: before trial treatment. Donors received nivolumab, ipilimumab, aspirin, low-dose cyclophosphamide and low-dose radiotherapy. The chain combines TRBV5-1 with TRBJ2-7; a weak D match, TRBD1 (6 bases). Source: PBMCs, taken before treatment. The source is a male donor with prostate cancer. CDR3 amino acids: CASSLDRRTYEQYF. The CDR3 DNA follows: TGCGCCAGCAGCCTAGACAGGAGAACCTACGAGCAGTACTTC.